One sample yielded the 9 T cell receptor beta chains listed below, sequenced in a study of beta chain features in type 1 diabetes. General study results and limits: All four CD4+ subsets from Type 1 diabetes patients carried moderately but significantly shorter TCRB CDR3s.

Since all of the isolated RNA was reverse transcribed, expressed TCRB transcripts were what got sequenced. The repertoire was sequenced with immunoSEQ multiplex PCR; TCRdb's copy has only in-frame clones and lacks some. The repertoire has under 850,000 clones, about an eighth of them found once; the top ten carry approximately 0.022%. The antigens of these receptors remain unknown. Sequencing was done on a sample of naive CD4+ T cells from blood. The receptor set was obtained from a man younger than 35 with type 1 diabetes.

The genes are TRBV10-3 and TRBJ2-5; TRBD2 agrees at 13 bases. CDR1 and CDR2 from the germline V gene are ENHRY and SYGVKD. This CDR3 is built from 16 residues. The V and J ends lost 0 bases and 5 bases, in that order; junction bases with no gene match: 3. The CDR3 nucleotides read TGTGCCATCAGTGAGTCGGGACTAGCGGGGTTTGAGACCCAGTACTTC. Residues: CAISESGLAGFETQYF.

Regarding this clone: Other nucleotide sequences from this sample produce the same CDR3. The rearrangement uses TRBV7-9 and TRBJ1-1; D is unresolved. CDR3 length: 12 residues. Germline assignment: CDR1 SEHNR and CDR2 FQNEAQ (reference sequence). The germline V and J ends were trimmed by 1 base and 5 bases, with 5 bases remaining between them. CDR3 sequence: CASSLVDTEAFF. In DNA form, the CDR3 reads TGTGCCAGCAGCTTAGTCGATACTGAAGCTTTCTTT.

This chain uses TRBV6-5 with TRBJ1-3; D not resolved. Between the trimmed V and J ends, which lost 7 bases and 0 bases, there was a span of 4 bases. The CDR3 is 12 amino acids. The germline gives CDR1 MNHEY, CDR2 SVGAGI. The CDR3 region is CASMVSGNTIYF. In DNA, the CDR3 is TGTGCCAGCATGGTCTCTGGAAACACCATATATTTT.

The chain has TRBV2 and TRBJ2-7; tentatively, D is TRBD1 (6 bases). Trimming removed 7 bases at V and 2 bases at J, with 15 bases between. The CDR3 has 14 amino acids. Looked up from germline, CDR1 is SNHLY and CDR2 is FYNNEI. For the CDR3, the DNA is TGTGCCAGCATCGAGGGACAAGTGCCCTACGAGCAGTACTTC. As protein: CASIEGQVPYEQYF.

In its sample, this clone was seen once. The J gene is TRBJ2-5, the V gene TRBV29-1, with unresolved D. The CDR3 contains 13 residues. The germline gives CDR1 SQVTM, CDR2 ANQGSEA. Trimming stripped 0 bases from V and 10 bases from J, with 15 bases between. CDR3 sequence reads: CSVEEGPQDNQYF. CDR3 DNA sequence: TGCAGCGTTGAAGAAGGGCCCCAAGATAACCAGTACTTC.

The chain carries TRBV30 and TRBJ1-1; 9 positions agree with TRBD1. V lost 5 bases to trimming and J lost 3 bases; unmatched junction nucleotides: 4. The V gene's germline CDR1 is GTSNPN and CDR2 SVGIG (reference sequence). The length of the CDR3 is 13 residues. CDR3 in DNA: TGTGCCTGGGGTCGGACAGGGGACACTGAAGCTTTCTTT. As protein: CAWGRTGDTEAFF.

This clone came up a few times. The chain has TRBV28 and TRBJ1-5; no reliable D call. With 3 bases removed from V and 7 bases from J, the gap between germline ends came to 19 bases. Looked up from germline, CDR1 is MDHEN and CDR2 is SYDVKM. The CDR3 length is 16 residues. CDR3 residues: CASSLGGGVKEQPQHF. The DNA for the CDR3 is TGTGCCAGCAGTTTGGGTGGTGGGGTAAAGGAGCAGCCCCAGCATTTT.

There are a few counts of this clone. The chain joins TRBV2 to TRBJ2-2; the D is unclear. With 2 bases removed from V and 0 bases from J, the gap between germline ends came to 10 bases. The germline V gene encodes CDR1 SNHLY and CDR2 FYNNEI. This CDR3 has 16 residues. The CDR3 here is CASSELGPANTGELFF. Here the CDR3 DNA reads TGTGCCAGCAGTGAACTCGGGCCCGCGAACACCGGGGAGCTGTTTTTT.

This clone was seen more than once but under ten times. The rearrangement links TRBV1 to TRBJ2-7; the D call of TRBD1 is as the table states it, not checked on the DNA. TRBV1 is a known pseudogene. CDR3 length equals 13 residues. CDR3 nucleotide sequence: TGCACCAGCAGCCATACAGGAACCTACGAGCAGTACTTC. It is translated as CTSSHTGTYEQYF.